This T cell receptor beta chain is from a study of shared clonotypes between healthy human individuals. Whole-study results and caveats: Among non-shared clonotypes, generation probabilities were lower than among those shared by all four donors.

To note about this clone: The target antigen is unknown.

Several immunoSEQ 96-well plates shared each subset's DNA, each plate a replicate. Profiled with immunoSEQ multiplex PCR; TCRdb holds only in-frame clones, not every one. Among fewer than 2.5 million clones listed, 93% were seen once. This CDR3 has 17 amino acids. Sequencing was carried out using naive CD4+ T cells from PBMCs. Subset reported: CD45RA+ positively selected. V usage is TRBV21-1 and J usage is TRBJ2-7; the D call TRBD2 from the table was never checked on the DNA. TRBV21-1 is deemed a pseudogene. This TCR derives from a man aged 18 to 35 in good health. Some clones in this sample may be carry-over from other donors' samples. The CDR3: CASSKGGLAGATYEQYF. The CDR3 DNA is TGTGCCAGCAGCAAAGGGGGCCTAGCGGGAGCCACCTACGAGCAGTACTTC.